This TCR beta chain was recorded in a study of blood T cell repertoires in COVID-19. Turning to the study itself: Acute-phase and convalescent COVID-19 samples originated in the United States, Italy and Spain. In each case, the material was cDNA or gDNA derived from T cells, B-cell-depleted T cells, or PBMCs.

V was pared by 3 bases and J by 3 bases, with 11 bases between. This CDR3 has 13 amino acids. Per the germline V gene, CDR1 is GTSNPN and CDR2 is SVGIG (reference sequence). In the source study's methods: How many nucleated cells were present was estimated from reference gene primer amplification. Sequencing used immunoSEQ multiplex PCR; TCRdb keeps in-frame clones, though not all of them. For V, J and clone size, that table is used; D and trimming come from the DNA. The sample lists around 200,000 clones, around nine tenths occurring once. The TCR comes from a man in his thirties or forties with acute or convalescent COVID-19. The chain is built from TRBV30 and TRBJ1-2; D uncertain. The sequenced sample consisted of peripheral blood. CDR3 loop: CAWRQRAHYGYTF. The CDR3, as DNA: TGTGCCTGGAGGCAGAGGGCTCACTATGGCTACACCTTC.